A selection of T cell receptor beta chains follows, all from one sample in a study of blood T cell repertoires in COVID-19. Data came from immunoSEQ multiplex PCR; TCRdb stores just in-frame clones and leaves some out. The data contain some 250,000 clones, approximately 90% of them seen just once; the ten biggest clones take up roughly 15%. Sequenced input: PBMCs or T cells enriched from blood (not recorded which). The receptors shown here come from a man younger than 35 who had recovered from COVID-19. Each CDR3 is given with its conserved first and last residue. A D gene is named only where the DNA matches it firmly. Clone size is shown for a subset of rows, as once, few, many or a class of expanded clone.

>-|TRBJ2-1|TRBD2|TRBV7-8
CASSLELAGGLNEQFF
TGTGCCAGCAGCTTAGAGCTAGCGGGGGGGCTTAATGAGCAGTTCTTC
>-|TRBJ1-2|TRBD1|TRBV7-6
CASSSHRSWGQGIGKNYGYTF
TGTGCCAGCAGCTCACATAGATCTTGGGGACAGGGCATCGGGAAGAACTATGGCTACACCTTC
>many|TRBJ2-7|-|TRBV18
CASSPPAGAAYEQYF
TGTGCCAGCTCACCACCCGCGGGGGCGGCCTACGAGCAGTACTTC
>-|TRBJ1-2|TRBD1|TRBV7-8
CASSLGTGGDGYTF
TGTGCCAGCAGCTTAGGGACAGGAGGCGATGGCTACACCTTC
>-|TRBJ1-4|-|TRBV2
CASSERNEKLFF
TGTGCCAGCAGTGAACGGAATGAAAAACTGTTTTTT
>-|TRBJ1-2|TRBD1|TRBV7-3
CASSRGQDYGYTF
TGTGCCAGCAGTCGGGGACAGGACTATGGCTACACCTTC
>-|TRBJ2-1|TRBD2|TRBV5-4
CASSPGTSGSYNEQFF
TGTGCCAGCAGCCCGGGGACTAGCGGGTCCTACAATGAGCAGTTCTTC
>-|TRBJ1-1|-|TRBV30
CASTRGTEAFF
TGTGCCTCTACCAGAGGGACTGAAGCTTTCTTT
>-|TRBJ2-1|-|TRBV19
CASSFEGQIYNEQFF
TGTGCCAGTAGTTTCGAAGGACAGATCTACAATGAGCAGTTCTTC
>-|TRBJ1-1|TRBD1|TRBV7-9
CASSLGQGDTEAFF
TGTGCCAGCAGCTTGGGACAGGGAGACACTGAAGCTTTCTTT
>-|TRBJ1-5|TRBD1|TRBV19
CASSTTGVQPQHF
TGTGCCAGTAGTACGACAGGGGTGCAGCCCCAGCATTTT
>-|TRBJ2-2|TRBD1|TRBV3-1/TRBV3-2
CASSRGQVNTRELFF
TGTGCCAGCAGCCGGGGACAGGTGAACACCAGGGAGCTGTTTTTT
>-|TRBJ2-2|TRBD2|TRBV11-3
CASSFRLADIGELFF
TGTGCCAGCAGCTTCCGGCTAGCGGACATAGGGGAGCTGTTTTTT
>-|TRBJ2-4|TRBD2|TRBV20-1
CSAGGLAGEDIQYF
TGCAGTGCTGGTGGACTAGCGGGAGAAGACATTCAGTACTTC
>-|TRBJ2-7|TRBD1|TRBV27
CASSSTGSEQYF
TGTGCCAGCAGTTCGACAGGGAGCGAGCAGTACTTC
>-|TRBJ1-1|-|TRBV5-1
CASKGRPNTEAFF
TGCGCCAGCAAGGGGCGACCGAACACTGAAGCTTTCTTT
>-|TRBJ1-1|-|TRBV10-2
CASSERQVDTEAFF
TGCGCCAGCAGTGAACGGCAGGTAGACACTGAAGCTTTCTTT
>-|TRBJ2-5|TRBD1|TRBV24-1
CATSDAGTAEETQYF
TGTGCCACCAGTGACGCCGGGACAGCTGAAGAGACCCAGTACTTC
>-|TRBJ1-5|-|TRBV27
CASSSLWRGLRNQPQHF
TGTGCCAGCAGTTCCCTGTGGAGGGGCTTAAGGAATCAGCCCCAGCATTTT
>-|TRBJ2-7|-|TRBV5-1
CASSLEASSYEQYF
TGCGCCAGCAGCTTGGAGGCTAGCTCCTACGAGCAGTACTTC
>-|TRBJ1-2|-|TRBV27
CASRRDRFGYTF
TGTGCCAGCAGGAGAGACAGGTTCGGCTACACCTTC
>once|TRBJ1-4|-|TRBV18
CASSPFEGATNEKLFF
TGTGCCAGCTCACCGTTTGAGGGGGCAACTAATGAAAAACTGTTTTTT
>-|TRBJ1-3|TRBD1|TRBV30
CAWRGQGLGGNTIYF
TGTGCCTGGAGGGGACAGGGACTAGGAGGAAACACCATATATTTT
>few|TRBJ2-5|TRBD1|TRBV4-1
CASSQDYETGQETQYF
TGCGCCAGCAGCCAAGATTATGAGACAGGGCAAGAGACCCAGTACTTC
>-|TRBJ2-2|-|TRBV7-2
CASSLTGHTGELFF
TGTGCCAGCAGCCTTACAGGACACACCGGGGAGCTGTTTTTT
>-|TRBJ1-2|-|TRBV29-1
CSVDSMWGYTF
TGCAGCGTTGACTCTATGTGGGGCTACACCTTC
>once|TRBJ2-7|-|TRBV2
CASRQEYEQYF
TGTGCCAGCAGACAGGAATACGAGCAGTACTTC
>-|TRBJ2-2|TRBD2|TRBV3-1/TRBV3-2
CASSQIRGLVGTGELFF
TGTGCCAGCAGCCAGATCAGGGGACTAGTGGGCACCGGGGAGCTGTTTTTT
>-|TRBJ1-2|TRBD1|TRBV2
CASSTGGGGYTF
TGTGCCAGCAGTACAGGGGGCGGTGGCTACACCTTC
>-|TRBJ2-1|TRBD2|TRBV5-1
CASSLKTSGRSYNEQFF
TGCGCCAGCAGCTTGAAGACTAGCGGGAGGTCCTACAATGAGCAGTTCTTC
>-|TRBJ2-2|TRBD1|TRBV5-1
CASSLQGQGNTGELFF
TGCGCCAGCAGCTTACAGGGACAGGGTAACACCGGGGAGCTGTTTTTT
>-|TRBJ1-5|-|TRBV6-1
CASSDGQAYSNQPQHF
TGTGCCAGCAGTGATGGGCAGGCGTATAGCAATCAGCCCCAGCATTTT
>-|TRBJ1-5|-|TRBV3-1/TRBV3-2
CASSQDLEQPQHF
TGTGCCAGCAGCCAAGATCTAGAGCAGCCCCAGCATTTT
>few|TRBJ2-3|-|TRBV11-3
CASSPHTGSTDTQYF
TGTGCCAGCAGCCCACATACCGGGAGCACAGATACGCAGTATTTT
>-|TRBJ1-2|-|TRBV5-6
CASSFQVQGRVF
TGTGCCAGCAGCTTTCAGGTCCAGGGAAGGGTTTTC
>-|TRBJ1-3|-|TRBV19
CASSDLQGSGNTIYF
TGTGCCAGTAGCGATTTACAGGGTTCCGGAAACACCATATATTTT
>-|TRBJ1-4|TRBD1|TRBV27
CASSAGTGGEKLFF
TGTGCCAGCAGTGCCGGGACAGGGGGTGAAAAACTGTTTTTT
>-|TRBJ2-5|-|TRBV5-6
CASSLSSVQETQYF
TGTGCCAGCAGCTTGTCTAGCGTCCAAGAGACCCAGTACTTC
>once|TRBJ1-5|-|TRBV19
CATYGSNSNQPQHF
TGTGCCACCTACGGTTCCAATAGCAATCAGCCCCAGCATTTT
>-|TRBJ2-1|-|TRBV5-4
CASSLTGFLPNEQFF
TGTGCCAGCAGCTTGACAGGATTTCTACCTAATGAGCAGTTCTTC
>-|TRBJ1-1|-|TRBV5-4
CASSFTSNTEAFF
TGTGCCAGCAGCTTCACTTCGAACACTGAAGCTTTCTTT
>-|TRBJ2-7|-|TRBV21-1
CASRQLRDRDDYEQYF
TGTGCCAGCAGACAGTTACGGGACAGGGACGACTACGAGCAGTACTTC
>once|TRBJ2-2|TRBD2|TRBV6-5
CASKPKREGTGELFF
TGTGCCAGCAAACCCAAGAGGGAGGGCACCGGGGAGCTGTTTTTT
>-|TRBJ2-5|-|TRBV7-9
CASSELQETQYF
TGTGCCAGCAGCGAACTCCAAGAGACCCAGTACTTC
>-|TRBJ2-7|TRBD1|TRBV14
CASSPRDSYYEQYF
TGTGCCAGCAGCCCCCGGGACAGCTACTACGAGCAGTACTTC
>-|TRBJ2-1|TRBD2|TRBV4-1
CASSQASPGRGNNEQFF
TGCGCCAGCAGCCAAGCGAGCCCGGGGCGGGGGAACAATGAGCAGTTCTTC
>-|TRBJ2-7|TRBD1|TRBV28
CASSSSGTGRGEQYF
TGTGCCAGCAGTTCTTCCGGGACAGGGAGGGGAGAGCAGTACTTC
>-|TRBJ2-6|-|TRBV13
CATKGGTGANVLTF
TGTGCGACCAAAGGAGGGACTGGGGCCAACGTCCTGACTTTC
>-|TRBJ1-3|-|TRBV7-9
CASSLGQVLSGNTIYF
TGTGCCAGCAGCTTAGGACAGGTCCTCTCTGGAAACACCATATATTTT
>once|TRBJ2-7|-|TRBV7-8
CASSLVGGRSSEQYF
TGTGCCAGCAGCCTCGTTGGCGGGCGCTCCTCCGAGCAGTACTTC
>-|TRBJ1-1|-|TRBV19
CASSRRANTEAFF
TGTGCCAGTAGTAGGCGGGCGAACACTGAAGCTTTCTTT
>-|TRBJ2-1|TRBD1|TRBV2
CASSAGTGDLVEQFF
TGTGCCAGCAGCGCCGGGACAGGGGATCTTGTTGAGCAGTTCTTC
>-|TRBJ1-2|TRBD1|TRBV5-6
CASSEQTGENYGYTF
TGTGCCAGCAGCGAGCAGACAGGGGAGAACTATGGCTACACCTTC
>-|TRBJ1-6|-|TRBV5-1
CASSFSGASSYNSPLHF
TGCGCCAGCAGCTTTTCCGGCGCTAGCTCCTATAATTCACCCCTCCACTTT
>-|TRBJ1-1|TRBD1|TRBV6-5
CASSPGGLSEAFF
TGTGCCAGCAGCCCAGGGGGACTTAGTGAAGCTTTCTTT
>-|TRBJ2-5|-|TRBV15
CATSRGRARETQYF
TGTGCCACCAGCAGAGGGAGGGCCCGGGAGACCCAGTACTTC
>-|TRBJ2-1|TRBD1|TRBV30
CAWSEVLDREFF
TGTGCCTGGAGTGAAGTGCTGGACAGGGAGTTCTTC
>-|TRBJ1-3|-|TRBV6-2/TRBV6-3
CASSFWSSGNTIYF
TGTGCCAGCAGTTTCTGGAGCTCTGGAAACACCATATATTTT
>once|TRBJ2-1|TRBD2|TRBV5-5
CASSLSSRGGLDEQFF
TGTGCCAGCAGCTTGTCTAGTCGGGGGGGCCTCGATGAGCAGTTCTTC
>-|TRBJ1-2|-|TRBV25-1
CASSESAGYGYTF
TGTGCCAGCAGTGAATCTGCAGGCTATGGCTACACCTTC